Sequencing of this T cell receptor (beta chain) was carried out in a study of OX40 agonist ivuxolimab in advanced cancers. Across the study: All patients had ivuxolimab intravenously every 2 weeks at 0.01 to 10 mg/kg.

CDR3 length: 17 amino acids. CDR1 and CDR2 (germline): SGHAT, FQDESV (reference sequence). The junction had 9 bases not matched to a gene; V was cut back by 4 bases and J by 5 bases. Sequenced by immunoSEQ multiplex PCR; TCRdb stores in-frame clones only, minus some. The sample lists about 68,000 clones, over 75% seen once, with about 0.9% in the top ten. This chain connects TRBV11-1 to TRBJ2-3, with TRBD2 identical over 13 bases. This receptor was identified in an adult with an advanced solid tumor such as melanoma, head and neck, liver or kidney cancer. The material was CD4+ or CD8+ T cells sorted from blood, obtained in a trial of the OX40 agonist ivuxolimab. CDR3 in amino acids: CASSSFGLAGAEDTQYF. CDR3 bases: TGTGCCAGCAGCTCCTTTGGACTAGCGGGAGCGGAAGATACGCAGTATTTT.